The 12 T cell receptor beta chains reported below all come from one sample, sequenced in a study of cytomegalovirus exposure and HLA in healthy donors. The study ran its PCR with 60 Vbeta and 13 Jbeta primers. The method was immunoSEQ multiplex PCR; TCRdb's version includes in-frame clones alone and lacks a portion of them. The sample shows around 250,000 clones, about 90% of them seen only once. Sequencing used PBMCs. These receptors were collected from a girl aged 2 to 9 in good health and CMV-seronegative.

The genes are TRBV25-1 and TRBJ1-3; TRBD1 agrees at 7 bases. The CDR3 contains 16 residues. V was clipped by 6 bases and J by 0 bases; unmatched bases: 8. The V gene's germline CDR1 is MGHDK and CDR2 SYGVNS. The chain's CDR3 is CASRKDRANSGNTIYF. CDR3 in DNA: TGTGCCAGCAGAAAAGACAGGGCAAACTCTGGAAACACCATATATTTT. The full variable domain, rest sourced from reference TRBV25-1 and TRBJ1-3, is EADIYQTPRYLVIGTGKKITLECSQTMGHDKMYWYQQDPGMELHLIHYSYGVNSTEKGDLSSESTVSRIRTEHFPLTLESARPSHTSQYLCASRKDRANSGNTIYFGEGSWLTVV.

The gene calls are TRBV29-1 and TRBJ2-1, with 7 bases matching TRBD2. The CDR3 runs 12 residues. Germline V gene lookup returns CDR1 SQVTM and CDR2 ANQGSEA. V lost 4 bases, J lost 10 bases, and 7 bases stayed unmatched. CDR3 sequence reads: CSVAPGGGEQFF. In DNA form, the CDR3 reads TGCAGCGTTGCGCCGGGGGGAGGCGAGCAGTTCTTC.

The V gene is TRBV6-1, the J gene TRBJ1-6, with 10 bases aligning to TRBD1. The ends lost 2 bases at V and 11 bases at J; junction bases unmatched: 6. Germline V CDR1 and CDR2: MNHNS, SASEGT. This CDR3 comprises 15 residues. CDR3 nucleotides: TGTGCCAGCAGTGAACGGGACAGGGGAGGTGCACCCCTCCACTTT. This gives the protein CASSERDRGGAPLHF.

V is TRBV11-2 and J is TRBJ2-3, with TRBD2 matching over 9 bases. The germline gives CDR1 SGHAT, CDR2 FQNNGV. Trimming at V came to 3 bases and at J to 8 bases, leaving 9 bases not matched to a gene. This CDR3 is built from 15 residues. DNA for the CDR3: TGTGCCAGCAGCTTTGGTGGCGGGGGGGCCGTTACGCAGTATTTT. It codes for CASSFGGGGAVTQYF.

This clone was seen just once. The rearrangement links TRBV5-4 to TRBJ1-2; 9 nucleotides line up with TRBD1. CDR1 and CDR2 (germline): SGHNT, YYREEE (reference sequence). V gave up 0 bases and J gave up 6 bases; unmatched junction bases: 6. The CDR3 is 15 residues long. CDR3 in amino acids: CASSLVWGQGHGYTF. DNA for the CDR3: TGTGCCAGCAGCTTGGTGTGGGGACAGGGACATGGCTACACCTTC.

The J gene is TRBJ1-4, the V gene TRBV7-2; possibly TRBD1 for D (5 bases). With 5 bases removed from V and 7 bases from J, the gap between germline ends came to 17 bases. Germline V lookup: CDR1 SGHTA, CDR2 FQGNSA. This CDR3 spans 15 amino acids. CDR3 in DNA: TGTGCCAGCAGCCGATTCGGGGGGAGTTCTGAAAAACTGTTTTTT. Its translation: CASSRFGGSSEKLFF.

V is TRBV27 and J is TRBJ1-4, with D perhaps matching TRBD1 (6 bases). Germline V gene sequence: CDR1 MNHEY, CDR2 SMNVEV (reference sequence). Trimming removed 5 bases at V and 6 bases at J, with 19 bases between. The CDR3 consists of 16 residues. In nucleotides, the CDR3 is TGTGCCAGCAGTCCCCTAACAGGGATCGTTGATGAAAAACTGTTTTTT. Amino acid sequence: CASSPLTGIVDEKLFF.

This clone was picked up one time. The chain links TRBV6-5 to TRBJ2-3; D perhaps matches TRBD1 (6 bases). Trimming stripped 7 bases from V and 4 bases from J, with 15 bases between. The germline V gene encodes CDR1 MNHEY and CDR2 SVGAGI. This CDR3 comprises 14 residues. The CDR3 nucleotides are TGTGCCAGCACTTGGACAGCTGGGGCAGATACGCAGTATTTT. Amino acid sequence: CASTWTAGADTQYF.

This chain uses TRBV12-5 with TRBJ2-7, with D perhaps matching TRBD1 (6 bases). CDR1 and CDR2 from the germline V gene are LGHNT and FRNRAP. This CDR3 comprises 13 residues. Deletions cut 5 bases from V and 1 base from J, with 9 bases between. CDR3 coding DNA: TGTGCTAGTGGTAGAGGGACATCCTACGAGCAGTACTTC. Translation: CASGRGTSYEQYF.

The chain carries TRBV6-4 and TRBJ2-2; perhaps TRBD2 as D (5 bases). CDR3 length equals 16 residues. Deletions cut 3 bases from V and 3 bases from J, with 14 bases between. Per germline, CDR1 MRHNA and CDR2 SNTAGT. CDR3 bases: TGTGCCAGCAGTGAAGCGGTTTCAGCGGACACCGGGGAGCTGTTTTTT. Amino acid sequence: CASSEAVSADTGELFF.

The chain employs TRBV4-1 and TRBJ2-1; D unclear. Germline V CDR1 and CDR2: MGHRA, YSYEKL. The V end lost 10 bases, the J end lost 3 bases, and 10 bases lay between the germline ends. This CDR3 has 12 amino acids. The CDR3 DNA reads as TGCGCCAACCGCAATAGCTACAATGAGCAGTTCTTC. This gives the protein CANRNSYNEQFF.

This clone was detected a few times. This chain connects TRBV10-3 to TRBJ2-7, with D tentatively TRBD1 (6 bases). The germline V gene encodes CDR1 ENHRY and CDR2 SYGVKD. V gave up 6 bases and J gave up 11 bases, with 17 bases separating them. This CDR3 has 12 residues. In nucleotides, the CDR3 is TGTGCCATCAGCAGTGCTGGACAGTTCAAGTACTTC. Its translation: CAISSAGQFKYF.